This T cell receptor (beta chain) came from a study of blood T cell repertoires in COVID-19. Study-level information: From the United States, Italy and Spain came samples of acute and convalescent COVID-19.

Per the study methods: Amplification with reference gene primers provided the estimates of nucleated cell counts. The protocol was immunoSEQ multiplex PCR, while the TCRdb copy is restricted to in-frame clones and leaves out a portion. V and J calls and clone size are those listed in that table; D and trimming were worked out from the DNA. The table includes 20,000 to 25,000 clones, approximately 73% detected once. The TCR comes from a human donor in a cohort sampled during active or convalescent COVID-19. Sample: peripheral blood.

The CDR3 DNA sequence: TGTGCCAGCAGCCACCCTAGCGGGACAAACAATGAGCAGTTCTTC. Protein product: CASSHPSGTNNEQFF. The chain employs TRBV11-2 and TRBJ2-1, with 9 bases that match TRBD2. The germline V gene encodes CDR1 SGHAT and CDR2 FQNNGV. The trim removed 5 bases at V and 5 bases at J, leaving 7 bases unmatched. This CDR3 comprises 15 residues.